These 2 T cell receptor beta chains were sequenced from one sample in a study of PD-L1 blockade in urothelial cancer. This table comes from immunoSEQ multiplex PCR, and its TCRdb copy is limited to in-frame clones, with some not included. The data hold 35,000 to 45,000 clones, with 90% observed a single time. The sequencing here drew on PBMCs, taken around atezolizumab (anti-PD-L1) treatment. The receptors stem from a man in his sixties or seventies with urothelial cancer.

V usage is TRBV5-1 and J usage is TRBJ1-2; D ambiguous. CDR1 and CDR2 (germline): SGHRS, YFSETQ. Deletions cut 3 bases from V and 6 bases from J, with 18 bases between. The CDR3 contains 15 residues. The CDR3 region is CASSSEQRYVDGYTF. The CDR3 DNA reads TGCGCCAGCAGCTCAGAACAGCGGTACGTCGATGGCTACACCTTC.

The chain uses TRBV11-2 and TRBJ2-7, with TRBD1 matching over 9 bases. Germline V CDR1 and CDR2: SGHAT, FQNNGV. The V and J ends lost 4 bases and 1 base, in that order; junction bases with no gene match: 2. The CDR3 consists of 14 residues. As DNA, the CDR3 is TGTGCCAGCAGCTGGGGGACAGGGTCCTACGAGCAGTACTTC. Residues: CASSWGTGSYEQYF.